These 29 T cell receptor beta chains were all obtained from the same sample, sequenced in a study of T cells in Graves' hyperthyroidism and ophthalmopathy. Using RNA transcripts as the source, TCR beta CDR3 regions were amplified. The TCR CDR3 first-round RT-PCR relied on the HTBI primer set. TCRdb recomputed calls from the multiplex PCR reads with MiXCR, one row per CDR3 protein. The table includes some 350,000 distinct CDR3 sequences, 15% to 18% detected once. The sequenced material came from blood. These receptors all come from a woman aged 18-29 years with Graves' hyperthyroidism that later progressed to Graves' ophthalmopathy.

This clonotype has ten or more counts. This chain connects TRBV6-1 to TRBJ2-7, with 9 bases matching TRBD2. With V trimmed by 0 bases and J by 3 bases, 15 bases remained unmatched. Germline CDR1 MNHNS, CDR2 SASEGT. The CDR3 is 19 residues long. CDR3 region: CASSEALHRKRGEDYEQYF. In DNA form, the CDR3 reads TGTGCCAGCAGTGAAGCGCTTCATAGAAAGCGGGGGGAAGACTACGAGCAGTACTTC.

The gene calls are TRBV6-1 and TRBJ1-5; 9 bases match TRBD1. Germline CDR1 and CDR2: MNHNS and SASEGT. V lost 8 bases, J lost 0 bases, and 11 bases stayed unmatched. The CDR3 length is 17 residues. The CDR3 DNA follows: TGTGCCAGCCTGGACAGGGGACGTGTGCATAGCAATCAGCCCCAGCATTTT. Its translation: CASLDRGRVHSNQPQHF.

The table lists this clonotype with many counts. This chain joins TRBV20-1 and TRBJ2-7; no clear D gene. CDR1 DFQATT and CDR2 SNEGSKA come from the germline V gene (reference sequence). The length of the CDR3 is 14 residues. The V end lost 0 bases, the J end lost 2 bases, and 11 bases lay between the germline ends. CDR3 sequence (DNA): TGCAGTGCTAGAGATCGACTGAATCCCTACGAGCAGTACTTC. Protein product: CSARDRLNPYEQYF.

Ten or more counts support this clonotype. The rearrangement joins TRBV18 to TRBJ2-1; D might be TRBD1 (6 bases). Germline loops: CDR1 KGHSH, CDR2 LQKENI. CDR3 size: 15 residues. V dropped 6 bases and J dropped 6 bases, with 18 bases sitting between them. CDR3 DNA sequence: TGTGCCAGCTCCGAACAGGGCATTCCGGGCAATGAGCAGTTCTTC. It yields the protein CASSEQGIPGNEQFF.

This clonotype has ten or more counts. The V call is TRBV2, the J call TRBJ2-7, with D perhaps TRBD2 (5 bases). CDR1 and CDR2 (germline): SNHLY, FYNNEI. The V gene lost 3 bases and the J gene lost 0 bases, with 15 bases spanning the gap. CDR3 length: 16 amino acids. The CDR3 region is CASSDPFAGSSYEQYF. The CDR3 DNA is TGTGCCAGCAGTGACCCCTTCGCGGGTTCCTCCTACGAGCAGTACTTC.

This clonotype was counted ten times or more. The genes are TRBV7-2 and TRBJ2-3, with TRBD1 matching over 11 bases. In germline, CDR1 is SGHTA, CDR2 FQGNSA. The CDR3 is made up of 16 amino acids. Trimming cost V 5 bases and J 2 bases; bases outside gene matches: 6. Written as DNA, the CDR3 is TGTGCCAGCAGCCCGGGACAGGGGGGGGTCACAGATACGCAGTATTTT. It encodes CASSPGQGGVTDTQYF.

Points on this clonotype: A much larger clone sits a single nucleotide away, making a read error possible. CDR3 sequence (DNA): TGCAGTGCTTGTACCGGGACGGAGGCAGATACGCAGTATTTT. Residues: CSACTGTEADTQYF. The chain links TRBV20-1 to TRBJ2-3, with D tentatively TRBD1 or TRBD2 (5 bases each). The V end lost 5 bases, the J end lost 4 bases, and 16 bases lay between the germline ends. Germline V gene sequence: CDR1 DFQATT, CDR2 SNEGSKA (reference sequence). CDR3 length: 14 residues.

This clonotype was observed many times. The chain couples TRBV5-1 to TRBJ1-1; the match to TRBD1 covers 8 bases. The CDR3 runs 14 residues. J gave up 7 bases and V 4 bases, and 9 bases lay outside the gene matches. Germline-derived CDR1 and CDR2 are SGHRS and YFSETQ. The CDR3 loop reads CASSVSRGQGEAFF. In DNA form, the CDR3 reads TGCGCCAGCAGCGTCTCCAGGGGGCAGGGTGAAGCTTTCTTT.

This clonotype was picked up many times. The chain uses TRBV11-2 and TRBJ1-5; possible D gene TRBD1, 5 bases. The CDR3 has 14 amino acids. CDR1 and CDR2 (germline): SGHAT, FQNNGV. V was trimmed by 3 bases and J by 5 bases, leaving 11 bases between them. The CDR3 DNA is TGTGCCAGCAGCTTTTCAGGGTACGATCAGCCCCAGCATTTT. This sequence encodes CASSFSGYDQPQHF.

The J gene is TRBJ2-3, the V gene TRBV20-1; D uncertain. Trimming cost V 3 bases and J 4 bases, with 17 bases left between them. Germline V gives CDR1 DFQATT, CDR2 SNEGSKA (reference sequence). The CDR3 consists of 15 residues. Here the CDR3 reads CSASGRASSPDTQYF. CDR3 nucleotides: TGCAGTGCTAGTGGTCGGGCCTCTAGTCCAGATACGCAGTATTTT.

This clonotype was detected many times. The chain uses TRBV29-1 and TRBJ2-1, with 9 bases identical to TRBD2. V dropped 7 bases and J dropped 3; count of bases not matched to a gene: 4. Germline CDR1 reads SQVTM; CDR2 reads ANQGSEA. The CDR3 runs 13 residues. This chain's CDR3 is CSGGAGGYNEQFF. The CDR3 DNA reads as TGCAGCGGGGGAGCGGGAGGCTACAATGAGCAGTTCTTC.

The rearrangement links TRBV28 to TRBJ2-5; 7 positions agree with TRBD2. CDR3 length: 15 amino acids. CDR1 MDHEN and CDR2 SYDVKM come from the germline V gene. Trimming cost V 1 base and J 1 base; bases outside gene matches: 3. The CDR3 bases are TGTGCCAGCAGTTTATTAAGGGAGGGCCAAGAGACCCAGTACTTC. Protein product: CASSLLREGQETQYF.

V gene TRBV27 combines with J gene TRBJ1-2, with D uncertain. Trimming removed 3 bases at V and 4 bases at J, with 9 bases between. Looked up from germline, CDR1 is MNHEY and CDR2 is SMNVEV (reference sequence). The CDR3 length is 13 residues. The CDR3 sequence: CASSFSERYGYTF. The DNA of the CDR3 is TGTGCCAGCAGTTTTTCTGAACGCTATGGCTACACCTTC.

In this sample, this clonotype turned up many times. The J gene is TRBJ2-3, the V gene TRBV11-2; TRBD1 is a possible D gene (6 bases). The CDR3 is 14 residues long. Germline lookup yields CDR1 SGHAT and CDR2 FQNNGV. V was cut by 2 bases and J by 5 bases, with 11 bases left in between. CDR3 nucleotides: TGTGCCAGCAGCTTATTGGGGGCACGAGATACGCAGTATTTT. It codes for CASSLLGARDTQYF.

This clonotype was recorded at least ten times. V gene TRBV29-1 combines with J gene TRBJ2-5, with 9 nucleotides matching TRBD2. This CDR3 has 13 amino acids. The V and J ends lost 7 bases and 3 bases, in that order; junction bases with no gene match: 6. The germline V gene encodes CDR1 SQVTM and CDR2 ANQGSEA. CDR3 DNA sequence: TGCAGCGACACGGTAGCGGGGGAAGAGACCCAGTACTTC. This encodes CSDTVAGEETQYF.

This clonotype was counted many times. This chain joins TRBV7-8 and TRBJ2-6, with D possibly TRBD2 on 6 matching bases. Germline assignment: CDR1 SGHVS and CDR2 FQNEAQ. Trimming took 1 base from V and 0 from J, leaving 16 bases between them. This CDR3 is 19 amino acids long. The CDR3 is CASSLGSGSTLSGANVLTF. CDR3 DNA sequence: TGTGCCAGCAGCTTAGGATCCGGGAGTACCCTCTCTGGGGCCAACGTCCTGACTTTC.

This clonotype was detected only a few times. The V gene is TRBV6-1, the J gene TRBJ1-5; maybe TRBD1 (6 bases). Looked up from germline, CDR1 is MNHNS and CDR2 is SASEGT. The ends were cut back, 10 bases at V and 2 bases at J, with 18 bases in the middle. This CDR3 is 15 amino acids long. CDR3 protein: CATLPGAGGNQPQHF. The CDR3 DNA reads as TGTGCCACGCTGCCAGGGGCCGGGGGCAATCAGCCCCAGCATTTT.

The table lists this clonotype with many counts. The chain carries TRBV2 and TRBJ1-1; possible D gene TRBD1, 6 bases. Germline assignment: CDR1 SNHLY and CDR2 FYNNEI. The CDR3 runs to 12 residues. Trimming cost V 11 bases and J 1 base, with 11 bases left between them. The CDR3 reads CAWGAGNTEAFF. The CDR3 DNA reads as TGTGCCTGGGGGGCCGGGAACACTGAAGCTTTCTTT.

The chain is built from TRBV20-1 and TRBJ2-1; 8 bases agree with TRBD1. Germline CDR1 is DFQATT and CDR2 is SNEGSKA (reference sequence). This CDR3 region has 13 residues. V dropped 5 bases and J dropped 2; count of bases not matched to a gene: 2. Here the CDR3 DNA reads TGCAGTGCTGGACAGGGCCCCTACAATGAGCAGTTCTTC. It is translated as CSAGQGPYNEQFF.

The chain combines TRBV25-1 with TRBJ2-3; 8 nucleotides agree with TRBD1. This CDR3 is built from 16 residues. Germline CDR1 MGHDK, CDR2 SYGVNS. The trim removed 4 bases at V and 5 bases at J, leaving 11 bases unmatched. The CDR3 reads CASSGRTGLTGDTQYF. In DNA, the CDR3 is TGTGCCAGCAGTGGGCGGACAGGGTTGACTGGAGATACGCAGTATTTT.

This clonotype was found many times. V and J are TRBV20-1 and TRBJ2-5, with TRBD2 matching 12 bases. Germline V gives CDR1 DFQATT, CDR2 SNEGSKA (reference sequence). V shed 0 bases and J 5 bases; nucleotides not matched to a gene: 4. There are 15 residues in the CDR3. DNA of the CDR3: TGCAGTGCTAGAGATACTAGCGGGAGGTGGGAGACCCAGTACTTC. Translated, it gives CSARDTSGRWETQYF.

This clonotype was detected ten times or more. V and J are TRBV29-1 and TRBJ2-5; D may be TRBD1 or TRBD2 (5 bases each). With 0 bases removed from V and 9 bases from J, the gap between germline ends came to 20 bases. Germline values: CDR1 SQVTM, CDR2 ANQGSEA. This CDR3 region has 15 residues. The CDR3: CSVEDRPSRDGAQYF. DNA of the CDR3: TGCAGCGTTGAAGATCGGCCATCCCGGGACGGGGCCCAGTACTTC.

This clonotype was picked up a small number of times. The rearrangement uses TRBV7-9 and TRBJ2-7; possible D gene TRBD2, 6 bases. Trimming stripped 5 bases from V and 2 bases from J, with 25 bases between. The V gene's germline CDR1 is SEHNR and CDR2 FQNEAQ (reference sequence). The CDR3 extends over 18 amino acids. The CDR3 sequence: CASSNSGLWEEVTYEQYF. The CDR3 DNA reads as TGTGCCAGCAGCAACTCGGGACTCTGGGAGGAGGTAACCTACGAGCAGTACTTC. Full variable domain (missing parts from reference TRBV7-9 and TRBJ2-7): DTGVSQNPRHKITKRGQNVTFRCDPISEHNRLYWYRQTLGQGPEFLTYFQNEAQLEKSRLLSDRFSAERPKGSFSTLEIQRTEQGDSAMYLCASSNSGLWEEVTYEQYFGPGTRLTVT.

Here the CDR3 DNA reads TGTGCCAGCAGCTTGGAGGTGGGAGGAGGAAACACCATATATTTT. This translates into CASSLEVGGGNTIYF. The V call is TRBV5-5, the J call TRBJ1-3; D not resolved. The ends were cut back, 0 bases at V and 4 bases at J, with 11 bases in the middle. Germline V gives CDR1 SGHKS, CDR2 YYEKEE (reference sequence). The CDR3 spans 15 residues. The full variable domain, rest sourced from reference TRBV5-5 and TRBJ1-3, is DAGVTQSPTHLIKTRGQQVTLRCSPISGHKSVSWYQQVLGQGPQFIFQYYEKEERGRGNFPDRFSARQFPNYSSELNVNALLLGDSALYLCASSLEVGGGNTIYFGEGSWLTVV.

This clonotype was detected ten times or more. The genes are TRBV7-2 and TRBJ2-7, with D tentatively TRBD1 (6 bases). Germline V gives CDR1 SGHTA, CDR2 FQGNSA. Trimming removed 0 bases at V and 0 bases at J, with 12 bases between. This CDR3 comprises 16 residues. This CDR3 reads CASSLAGRGSSYEQYF. CDR3 bases: TGTGCCAGCAGCTTAGCTGGAAGGGGGAGCTCCTACGAGCAGTACTTC.

This clonotype was counted ten times or more. The chain carries TRBV2 and TRBJ2-7; TRBD1 is a possible D gene (7 bases). V lost 5 bases to trimming and J lost 2 bases, with 19 bases between them. The CDR3 consists of 16 residues. Germline V lookup: CDR1 SNHLY, CDR2 FYNNEI. The CDR3 sequence: CASSTTWTGGTYEQYF. The CDR3 DNA sequence: TGTGCCAGCAGTACCACGTGGACAGGCGGGACCTACGAGCAGTACTTC. The full variable domain, completed using reference TRBV2 and TRBJ2-7, is EPEVTQTPSHQVTQMGQEVILRCVPISNHLYFYWYRQILGQKVEFLVSFYNNEISEKSEIFDDQFSVERPDGSNFTLKIRSTKLEDSAMYFCASSTTWTGGTYEQYFGPGTRLTVT.

This clonotype has a handful of counts. V usage is TRBV30 and J usage is TRBJ2-4; unclear D gene. V was cut by 0 bases and J by 0 bases, with 21 bases left in between. CDR1 GTSNPN and CDR2 SVGIG come from the germline V gene (reference sequence). The CDR3 is 19 residues long. CDR3 nucleotide sequence: TGTGCCTGGAGTGTACTGGGTCCCGCGGTGATACTAGCCAAAAACATTCAGTACTTC. Its translation is CAWSVLGPAVILAKNIQYF.

The sample holds many counts of this clonotype. CDR3 DNA: TGTGCCAGCGCGGGACAACATAGCAATCAGCCCCAGCATTTT. Protein sequence: CASAGQHSNQPQHF. The V and J genes are TRBV12-3 or TRBV12-4 and TRBJ1-5; D may be TRBD1 (6 bases). V lost 8 bases and J 0 bases, leaving 11 bases between the germline ends. The CDR3 has 14 amino acids.

This clonotype was counted many times. This chain links TRBV20-1 with TRBJ1-1; 9 bases line up with TRBD1. Per the germline V gene, CDR1 is DFQATT and CDR2 is SNEGSKA (reference sequence). The CDR3 is made up of 14 amino acids. V lost 6 bases, J lost 4 bases, and 9 bases stayed unmatched. The CDR3 protein is CSAPNRDRVTEAFF. CDR3 DNA: TGCAGTGCCCCCAACCGGGACAGGGTCACTGAAGCTTTCTTT.